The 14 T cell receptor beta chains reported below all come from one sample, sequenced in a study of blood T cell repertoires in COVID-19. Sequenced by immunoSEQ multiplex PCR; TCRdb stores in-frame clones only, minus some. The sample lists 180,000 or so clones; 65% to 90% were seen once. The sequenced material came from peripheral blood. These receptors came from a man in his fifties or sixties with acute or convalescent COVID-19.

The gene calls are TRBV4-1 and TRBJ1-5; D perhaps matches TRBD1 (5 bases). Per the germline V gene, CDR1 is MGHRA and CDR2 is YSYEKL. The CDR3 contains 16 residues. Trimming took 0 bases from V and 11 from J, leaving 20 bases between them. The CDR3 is CASSQDGGAGVRAQHF. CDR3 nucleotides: TGCGCCAGCAGCCAAGATGGAGGGGCGGGTGTTAGGGCCCAGCATTTT.

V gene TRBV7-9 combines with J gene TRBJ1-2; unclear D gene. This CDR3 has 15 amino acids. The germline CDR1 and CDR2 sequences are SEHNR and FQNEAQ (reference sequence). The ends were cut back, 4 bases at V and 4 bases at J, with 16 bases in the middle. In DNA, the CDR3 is TGTGCCAGCAGCTACGCCGCGGCCCTCTCCTATGGCTACACCTTC. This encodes CASSYAAALSYGYTF.

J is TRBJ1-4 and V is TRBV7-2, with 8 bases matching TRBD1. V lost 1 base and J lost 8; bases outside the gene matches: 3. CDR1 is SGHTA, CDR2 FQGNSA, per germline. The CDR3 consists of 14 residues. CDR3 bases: TGTGCCAGCAGCTTAGGGACAGGGTTCGAAAAACTGTTTTTT. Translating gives CASSLGTGFEKLFF. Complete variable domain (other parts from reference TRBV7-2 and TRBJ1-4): GAGVSQSPSNKVTEKGKDVELRCDPISGHTALYWYRQSLGQGLEFLIYFQGNSAPDKSGLPSDRFSAERTGGSVSTLTIQRTQQEDSAVYLCASSLGTGFEKLFFGSGTQLSVL.

CDR3 loop: CASREGSSYEQYF. CDR3 DNA sequence: TGTGCCAGCAGGGAGGGGAGCTCCTACGAGCAGTACTTC. The chain employs TRBV27 and TRBJ2-7, with D possibly TRBD2 on 6 matching bases. V was pared by 6 bases and J by 0 bases, with 9 bases between. Germline V CDR1 and CDR2: MNHEY, SMNVEV (reference sequence). This CDR3 contains 13 residues.

CDR3 nucleotides: TGTGCCAGCAGCCCACGGGCAGGGATTTTCTATGGCTACACCTTC. The encoded protein is CASSPRAGIFYGYTF. The chain joins TRBV7-6 to TRBJ1-2; perhaps TRBD1 as D (5 bases). The CDR3 contains 15 residues. The germline V gene has CDR1 SGHVS and CDR2 FNYEAQ. With 5 bases removed from V and 4 bases from J, the gap between germline ends came to 17 bases. The whole variable domain, remainder taken from reference TRBV7-6 and TRBJ1-2, is GAGVSQSPRYKVTKRGQDVALRCDPISGHVSLYWYRQALGQGPEFLTYFNYEAQQDKSGLPNDRFSAERPEGSISTLTIQRTEQRDSAMYRCASSPRAGIFYGYTFGSGTRLTVV.

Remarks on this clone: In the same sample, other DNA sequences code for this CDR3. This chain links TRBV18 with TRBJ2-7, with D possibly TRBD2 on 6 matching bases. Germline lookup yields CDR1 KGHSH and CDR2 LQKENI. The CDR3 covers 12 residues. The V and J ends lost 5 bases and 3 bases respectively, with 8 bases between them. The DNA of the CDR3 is TGTGCCAGCTCATCGACTAGCTACGAGCAGTACTTC. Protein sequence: CASSSTSYEQYF.

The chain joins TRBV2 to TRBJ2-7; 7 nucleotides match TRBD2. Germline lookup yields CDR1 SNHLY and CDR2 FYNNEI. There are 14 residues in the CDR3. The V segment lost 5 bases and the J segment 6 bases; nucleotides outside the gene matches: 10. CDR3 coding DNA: TGTGCCAGCAGTCTCGGACTAGGTTCCAGCGAGCAGTACTTC. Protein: CASSLGLGSSEQYF.

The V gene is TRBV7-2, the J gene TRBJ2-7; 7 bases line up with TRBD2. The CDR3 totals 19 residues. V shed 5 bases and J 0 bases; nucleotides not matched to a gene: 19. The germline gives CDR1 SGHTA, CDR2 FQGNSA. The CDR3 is CASSPAPGLLKKISYEQYF. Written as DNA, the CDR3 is TGTGCCAGCAGCCCAGCCCCGGGACTACTAAAAAAAATCTCCTACGAGCAGTACTTC.

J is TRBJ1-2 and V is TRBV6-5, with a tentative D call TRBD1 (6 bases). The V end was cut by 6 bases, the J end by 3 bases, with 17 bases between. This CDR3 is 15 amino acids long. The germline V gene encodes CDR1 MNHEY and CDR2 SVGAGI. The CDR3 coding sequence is TGTGCCAGCAGCTCTAGGTCACAGGGAGACTATGGCTACACCTTC. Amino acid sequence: CASSSRSQGDYGYTF.

The CDR3 DNA reads as TGTGCCAGTAGTATTCGGGACAACAATCAGCCCCAGCATTTT. Amino acids: CASSIRDNNQPQHF. The chain links TRBV19 to TRBJ1-5, with D tentatively TRBD1 (6 bases). V lost 3 bases, J lost 3 bases, and 9 bases lay in between. The CDR3 spans 14 residues. In germline, CDR1 is LNHDA, CDR2 SQIVND (reference sequence). Drawing the rest from reference TRBV19 and TRBJ1-5, the complete variable domain is DGGITQSPKYLFRKEGQNVTLSCEQNLNHDAMYWYRQDPGQGLRLIYYSQIVNDFQKGDIAEGYSVSREKKESFPLTVTSAQKNPTAFYLCASSIRDNNQPQHFGDGTRLSIL.

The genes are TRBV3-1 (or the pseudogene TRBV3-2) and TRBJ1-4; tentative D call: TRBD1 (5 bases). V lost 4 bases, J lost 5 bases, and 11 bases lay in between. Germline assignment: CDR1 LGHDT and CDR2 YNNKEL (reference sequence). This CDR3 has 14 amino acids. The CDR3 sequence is CASSPRAGNEKLFF. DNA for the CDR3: TGTGCCAGCAGCCCCAGGGCTGGGAATGAAAAACTGTTTTTT.

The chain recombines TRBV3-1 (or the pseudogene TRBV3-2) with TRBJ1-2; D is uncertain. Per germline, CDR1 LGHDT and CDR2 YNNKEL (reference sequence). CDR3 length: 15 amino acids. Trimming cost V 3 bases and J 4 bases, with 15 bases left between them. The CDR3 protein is CASSHEGPGPYGYTF. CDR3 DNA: TGTGCCAGCAGCCACGAGGGTCCAGGCCCCTATGGCTACACCTTC.

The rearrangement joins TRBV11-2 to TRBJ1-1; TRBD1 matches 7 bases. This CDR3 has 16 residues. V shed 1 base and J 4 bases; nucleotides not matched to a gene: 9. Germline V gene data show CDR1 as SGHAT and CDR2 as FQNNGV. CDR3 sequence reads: CASSLGTGDGSTEAFF. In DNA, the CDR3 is TGTGCCAGCAGCTTAGGTACAGGGGATGGAAGCACTGAAGCTTTCTTT.

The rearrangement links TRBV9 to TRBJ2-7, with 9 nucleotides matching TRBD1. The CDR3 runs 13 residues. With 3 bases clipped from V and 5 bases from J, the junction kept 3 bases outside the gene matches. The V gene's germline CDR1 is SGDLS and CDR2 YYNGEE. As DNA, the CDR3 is TGTGCCAGCAGCGACGGACAGGGGCACGAGCAGTACTTC. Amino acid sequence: CASSDGQGHEQYF.